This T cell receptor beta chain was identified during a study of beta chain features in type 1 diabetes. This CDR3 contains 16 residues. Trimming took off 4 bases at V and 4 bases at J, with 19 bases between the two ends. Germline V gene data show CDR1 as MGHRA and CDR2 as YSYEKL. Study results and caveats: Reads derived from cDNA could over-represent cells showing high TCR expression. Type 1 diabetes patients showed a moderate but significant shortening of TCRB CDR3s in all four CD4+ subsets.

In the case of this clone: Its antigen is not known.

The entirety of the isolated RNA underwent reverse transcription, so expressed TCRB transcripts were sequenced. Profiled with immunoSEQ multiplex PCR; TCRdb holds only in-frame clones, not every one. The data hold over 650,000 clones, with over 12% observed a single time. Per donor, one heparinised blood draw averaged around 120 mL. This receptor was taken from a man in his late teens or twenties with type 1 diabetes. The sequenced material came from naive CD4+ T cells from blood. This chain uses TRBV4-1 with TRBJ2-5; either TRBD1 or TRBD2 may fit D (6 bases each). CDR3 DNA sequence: TGCGCCAGCAGCCCTGTTCCCGGGGGCGGGGTAGAGACCCAGTACTTC. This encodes CASSPVPGGGVETQYF.